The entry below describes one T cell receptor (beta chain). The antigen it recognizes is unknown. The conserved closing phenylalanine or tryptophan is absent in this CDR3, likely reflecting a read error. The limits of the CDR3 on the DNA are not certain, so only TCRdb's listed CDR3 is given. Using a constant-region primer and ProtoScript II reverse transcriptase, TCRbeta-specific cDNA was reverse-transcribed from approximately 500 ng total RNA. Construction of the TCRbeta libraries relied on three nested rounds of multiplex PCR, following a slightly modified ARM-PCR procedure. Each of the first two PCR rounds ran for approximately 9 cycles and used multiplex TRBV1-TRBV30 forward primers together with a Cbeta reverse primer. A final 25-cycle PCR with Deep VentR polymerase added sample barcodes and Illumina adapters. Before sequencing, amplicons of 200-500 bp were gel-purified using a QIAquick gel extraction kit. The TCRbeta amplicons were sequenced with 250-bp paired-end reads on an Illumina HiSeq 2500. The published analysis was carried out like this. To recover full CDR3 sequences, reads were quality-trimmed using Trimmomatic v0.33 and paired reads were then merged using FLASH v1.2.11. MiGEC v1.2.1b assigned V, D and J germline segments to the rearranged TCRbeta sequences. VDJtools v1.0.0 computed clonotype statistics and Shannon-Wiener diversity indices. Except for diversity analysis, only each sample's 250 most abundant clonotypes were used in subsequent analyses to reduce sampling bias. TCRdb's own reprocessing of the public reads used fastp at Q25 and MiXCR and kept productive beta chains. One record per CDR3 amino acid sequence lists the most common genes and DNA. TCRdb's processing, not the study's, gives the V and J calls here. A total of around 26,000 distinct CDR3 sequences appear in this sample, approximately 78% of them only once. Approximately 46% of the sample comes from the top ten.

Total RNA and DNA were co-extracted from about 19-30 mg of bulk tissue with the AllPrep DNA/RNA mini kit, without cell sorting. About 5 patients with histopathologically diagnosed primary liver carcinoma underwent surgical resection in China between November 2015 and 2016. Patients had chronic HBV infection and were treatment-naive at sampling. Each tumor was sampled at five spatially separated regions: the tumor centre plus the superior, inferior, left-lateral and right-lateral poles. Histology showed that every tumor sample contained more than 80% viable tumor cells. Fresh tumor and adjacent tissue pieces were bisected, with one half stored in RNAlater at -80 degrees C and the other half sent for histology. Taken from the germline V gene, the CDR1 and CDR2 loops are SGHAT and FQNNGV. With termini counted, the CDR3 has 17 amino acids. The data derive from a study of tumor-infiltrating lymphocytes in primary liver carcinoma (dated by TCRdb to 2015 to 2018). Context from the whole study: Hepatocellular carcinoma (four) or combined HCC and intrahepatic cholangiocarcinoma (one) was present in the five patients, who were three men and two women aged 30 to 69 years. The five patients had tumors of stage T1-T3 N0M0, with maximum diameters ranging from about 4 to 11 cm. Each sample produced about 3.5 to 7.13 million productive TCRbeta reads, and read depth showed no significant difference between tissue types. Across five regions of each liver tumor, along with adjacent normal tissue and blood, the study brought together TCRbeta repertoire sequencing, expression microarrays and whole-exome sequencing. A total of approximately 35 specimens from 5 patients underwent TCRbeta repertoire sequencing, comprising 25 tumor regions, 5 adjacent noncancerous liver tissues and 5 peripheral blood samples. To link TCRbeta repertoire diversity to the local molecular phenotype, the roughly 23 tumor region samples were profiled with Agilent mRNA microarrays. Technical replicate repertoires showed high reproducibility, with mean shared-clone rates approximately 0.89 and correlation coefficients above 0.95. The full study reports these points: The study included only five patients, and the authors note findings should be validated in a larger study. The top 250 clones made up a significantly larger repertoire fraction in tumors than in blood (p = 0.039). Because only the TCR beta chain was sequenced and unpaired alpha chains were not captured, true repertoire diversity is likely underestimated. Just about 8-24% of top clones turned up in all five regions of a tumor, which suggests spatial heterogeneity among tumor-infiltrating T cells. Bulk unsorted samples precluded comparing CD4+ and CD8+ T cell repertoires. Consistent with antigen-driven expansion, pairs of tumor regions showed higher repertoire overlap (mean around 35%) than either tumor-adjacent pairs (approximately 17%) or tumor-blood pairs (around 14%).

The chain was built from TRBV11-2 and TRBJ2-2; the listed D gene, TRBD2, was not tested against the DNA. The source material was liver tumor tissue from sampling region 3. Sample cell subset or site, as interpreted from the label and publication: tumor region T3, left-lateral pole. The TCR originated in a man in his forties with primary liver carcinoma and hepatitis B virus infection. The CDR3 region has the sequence CASSLGLGGASTGELVL.